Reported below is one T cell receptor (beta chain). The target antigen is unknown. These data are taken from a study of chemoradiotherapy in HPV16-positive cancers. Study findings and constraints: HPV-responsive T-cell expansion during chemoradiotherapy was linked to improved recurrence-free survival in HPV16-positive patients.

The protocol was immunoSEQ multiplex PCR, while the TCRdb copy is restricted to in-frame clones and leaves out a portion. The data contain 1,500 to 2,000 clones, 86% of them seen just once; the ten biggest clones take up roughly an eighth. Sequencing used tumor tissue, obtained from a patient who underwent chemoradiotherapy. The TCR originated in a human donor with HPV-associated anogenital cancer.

The CDR3: CASSFRGTYYSNQPQHF. Written as DNA, the CDR3 is TGTGCCAGCAGTTTCCGGGGGACCTACTATAGCAATCAGCCCCAGCATTTT. The J gene is TRBJ1-5, the V gene TRBV28; TRBD1 is a possible D gene (5 bases). Trimming pared 3 bases from V and 0 bases from J, leaving 15 bases between. Per the germline V gene, CDR1 is MDHEN and CDR2 is SYDVKM. The CDR3 length is 17 residues.